The 12 T cell receptor beta chains below were found in one sample sequenced in a study of blood T cell repertoires in COVID-19. Sequenced by immunoSEQ multiplex PCR; TCRdb stores in-frame clones only, minus some. The sample has about 120,000 clones; 60% to 85% are singletons. Input material: peripheral blood. These receptors were collected from a man in his 70s with acute or convalescent COVID-19.

V usage is TRBV2 and J usage is TRBJ2-5, with 10 bases lining up with TRBD2. Germline V gives CDR1 SNHLY, CDR2 FYNNEI. Unmatched junction bases numbered 19, after V lost 7 bases and J lost 5 bases. The CDR3 is 18 amino acids. The CDR3 DNA reads as TGTGCCAGCACCTCGAGTAGGAGTAGCGGGGGGTTGGGTGAGACCCAGTACTTC. Protein sequence: CASTSSRSSGGLGETQYF.

The J gene is TRBJ1-1, the V gene TRBV5-5; 8 bases match TRBD1. Germline V CDR1 and CDR2: SGHKS, YYEKEE (reference sequence). The CDR3 is made up of 14 amino acids. V dropped 0 bases and J dropped 5; count of bases not matched to a gene: 3. Here the CDR3 reads CASSLEDRVTEAFF. The CDR3 DNA reads as TGTGCCAGCAGCTTGGAGGACAGGGTGACTGAAGCTTTCTTT.

The count of this clone is one. The chain uses TRBV6-2 or TRBV6-3 and TRBJ1-2; 9 bases map to TRBD1. This CDR3 is built from 14 residues. Germline-derived CDR1 and CDR2 are MNHEY and SVGEGT. The V gene end was trimmed by 1 base and the J gene end by 8 bases; junction bases not matched to a gene: 5. The CDR3 loop is CASSYYLGQGGYTF. The CDR3, as DNA: TGTGCCAGCAGTTACTATTTGGGACAGGGAGGCTACACCTTC.

This clone showed up just a few times. V usage is TRBV18 and J usage is TRBJ2-6, with no clear D. V was shortened by 3 bases and J by 2 bases, with 5 bases between the two germline ends. The germline V gene has CDR1 KGHSH and CDR2 LQKENI. The length of the CDR3 is 14 residues. In DNA, the CDR3 is TGTGCCAGCTCACCTACTGCTGGGGCCAACGTCCTGACTTTC. Translating it yields CASSPTAGANVLTF.

The chain employs TRBV30 and TRBJ2-7; 7 bases are a match to TRBD1. The CDR3 extends over 18 amino acids. Germline CDR1 and CDR2: GTSNPN and SVGIG (reference sequence). The J segment lost 4 bases and the V segment lost 1 base, leaving 19 bases of the junction unmatched. CDR3 nucleotides: TGTGCCTGGAGTGCCGGGACAGTCTTGGACTTAATCCGATACGAGCAGTACTTC. Its protein product is CAWSAGTVLDLIRYEQYF.

Details on this clone: The sample has other DNA sequences that encode this CDR3 too. This chain uses TRBV7-2 with TRBJ1-2; possibly TRBD1 for D (5 bases). The CDR3 totals 15 residues. Per germline, CDR1 SGHTA and CDR2 FQGNSA. Trimming removed 0 bases at V and 4 bases at J, with 12 bases between. In DNA, the CDR3 is TGTGCCAGCAGCTTAGCGCGGAGACAGACCTATGGCTACACCTTC. It codes for CASSLARRQTYGYTF.

This clone was counted only a few times. The genes are TRBV5-1 and TRBJ2-7, with D possibly being TRBD2 (6 bases). The V gene's germline CDR1 is SGHRS and CDR2 YFSETQ. The CDR3 sequence is 14 residues long. Trimming shortened V by 4 bases and J by 1 base, and 12 bases separated the two germline ends. CDR3 sequence reads: CASSPSAGSYEQYF. The CDR3 region has the DNA TGCGCCAGCAGCCCATCGGCGGGGTCCTACGAGCAGTACTTC.

In its sample, this clone was seen a few times. The rearrangement joins TRBV6-5 to TRBJ1-1; 8 bases match TRBD1. The CDR3 totals 15 residues. The trim removed 6 bases at V and 0 bases at J, leaving 6 bases unmatched. The germline CDR1 and CDR2 sequences are MNHEY and SVGAGI. The CDR3 sequence: CASSYGQGMNTEAFF. The CDR3 DNA sequence: TGTGCCAGCAGCTACGGACAGGGAATGAACACTGAAGCTTTCTTT.

V usage is TRBV7-9 and J usage is TRBJ2-7; TRBD1 agrees at 7 bases. Germline lookup yields CDR1 SEHNR and CDR2 FQNEAQ (reference sequence). CDR3 length: 14 residues. J gave up 3 bases and V 5 bases, and 7 bases lay outside the gene matches. CDR3 in amino acids: CASSLDRAVYEQYF. For the CDR3, the DNA is TGTGCCAGCAGCCTTGACAGGGCGGTCTACGAGCAGTACTTC.

In its sample, this clone was seen once. The chain joins TRBV5-1 to TRBJ1-1; no reliable D call. Germline CDR1 is SGHRS and CDR2 is YFSETQ. V gave up 3 bases and J gave up 10 bases, with 13 bases separating them. The CDR3 sequence is 12 residues long. CDR3 sequence (DNA): TGCGCCAGCAGCTCCGAGGGTCTCCCAGCTTTCTTT. It is translated as CASSSEGLPAFF.

V gene TRBV7-6 combines with J gene TRBJ2-1; 7 bases are a match to TRBD1. Trimming at V came to 5 bases and at J to 2 bases, leaving 9 bases not matched to a gene. Germline CDR1 and CDR2: SGHVS and FNYEAQ. The CDR3 runs 16 residues. DNA for the CDR3: TGTGCCAGCAGCATTTCAGGGGGAGTTCCCTACAATGAGCAGTTCTTC. Its protein is CASSISGGVPYNEQFF.

In its sample, this clone was seen once. This chain links TRBV5-1 with TRBJ2-1; the match to TRBD2 covers 7 bases. V was clipped by 0 bases and J by 4 bases; unmatched bases: 7. The CDR3 consists of 16 residues. The germline V gene encodes CDR1 SGHRS and CDR2 YFSETQ. The CDR3 here is CASSLVLAAYYNEQFF. CDR3 DNA sequence: TGCGCCAGCAGCTTGGTCCTAGCGGCGTATTACAATGAGCAGTTCTTC.